This entry lists 27 T cell receptor beta chains sequenced from one sample in a study of Ad26.COV2.S vaccination and SARS-CoV-2 variants. The method was immunoSEQ multiplex PCR; TCRdb's version includes in-frame clones alone and lacks a portion of them. The sample has around 100,000 clones; around three quarters are singletons. Here the sequenced sample was peripheral blood, taken after recovery from COVID-19. Receptors were obtained from a human donor who had recovered from COVID-19.

The V gene is TRBV5-4, the J gene TRBJ1-2; D gene unclear. V shed 0 bases and J shed 3 bases, with 0 bases lying between them. The CDR3 loop spans 11 amino acids. Germline-derived CDR1 and CDR2 are SGHNT and YYREEE (reference sequence). The CDR3 DNA reads TGTGCCAGCAGCTTGGACTATGGCTACACCTTC. Translation gives CASSLDYGYTF.

This chain connects TRBV2 to TRBJ1-5, with D maybe TRBD1 (6 bases). The CDR3 extends over 14 amino acids. V lost 3 bases and J 4 bases, leaving 10 bases between the germline ends. Germline CDR1 and CDR2: SNHLY and FYNNEI. CDR3 DNA: TGTGCCAGCAGTGACAGGGGAGGTAATCAGCCCCAGCATTTT. Protein product: CASSDRGGNQPQHF. Drawing the rest from reference TRBV2 and TRBJ1-5, the complete variable domain is EPEVTQTPSHQVTQMGQEVILRCVPISNHLYFYWYRQILGQKVEFLVSFYNNEISEKSEIFDDQFSVERPDGSNFTLKIRSTKLEDSAMYFCASSDRGGNQPQHFGDGTRLSIL.

V and J are TRBV27 and TRBJ2-7; 9 bases are a match to TRBD1. This CDR3 spans 15 amino acids. J was trimmed by 2 bases and V by 3 bases; bases with no gene match: 5. From germline, CDR1 is MNHEY and CDR2 SMNVEV (reference sequence). The CDR3 loop reads CASSLGQGRTYEQYF. In nucleotides, the CDR3 is TGTGCCAGCAGTTTGGGACAGGGAAGGACCTACGAGCAGTACTTC.

The chain has TRBV30 and TRBJ2-2; D is unresolved. CDR3 length equals 11 residues. Between the trimmed V and J ends, which lost 8 bases and 4 bases, there was a span of 8 bases. Germline loops: CDR1 GTSNPN, CDR2 SVGIG (reference sequence). In nucleotides, the CDR3 is TGTGCCCGGCGGTTCACCGGGGAGCTGTTTTTT. Amino acid sequence: CARRFTGELFF.

The chain joins TRBV24-1 to TRBJ2-3; no clear D gene. CDR1 KGHDR and CDR2 SFDVKD come from the germline V gene. The CDR3 spans 14 residues. Deletions cut 10 bases from V and 0 bases from J, with 13 bases between. This CDR3 reads CATGPGLSTDTQYF. In DNA, the CDR3 is TGTGCCACAGGACCGGGCCTTAGCACAGATACGCAGTATTTT.

The gene calls are TRBV2 and TRBJ2-3; maybe TRBD2 (5 bases). V lost 4 bases and J 2 bases, leaving 10 bases between the germline ends. The CDR3 runs 14 residues. Germline loops: CDR1 SNHLY, CDR2 FYNNEI. The CDR3 here is CASSAGVNTDTQYF. DNA for the CDR3: TGTGCCAGCAGTGCCGGGGTAAACACAGATACGCAGTATTTT.

V gene TRBV3-1 (or the pseudogene TRBV3-2) combines with J gene TRBJ2-5; the match to TRBD2 covers 9 bases. The length of the CDR3 is 16 residues. Losses at the gene ends were 0 bases for V and 5 bases for J; bases not matched to a gene: 7. Germline loops: CDR1 LGHDT, CDR2 YNNKEL (reference sequence). CDR3: CASSQDLSGGLETQYF. The CDR3 coding sequence is TGTGCCAGCAGCCAAGATCTCAGCGGGGGGCTGGAGACCCAGTACTTC.

J is TRBJ2-3 and V is TRBV10-2, with 7 bases fitting TRBD2. Losses at the gene ends were 11 bases for V and 0 bases for J; bases not matched to a gene: 11. Looked up from germline, CDR1 is WSHSY and CDR2 is SAAADI. The CDR3 is made up of 15 amino acids. The CDR3 sequence is CAGKGLADSTDTQYF. The CDR3 DNA reads as TGCGCCGGAAAGGGGCTAGCGGATAGCACAGATACGCAGTATTTT.

The chain employs TRBV7-9 and TRBJ1-2; 8 bases match TRBD1. CDR1 is SEHNR and CDR2 is FQNEAQ in the germline V gene (reference sequence). CDR3 length equals 15 residues. The J segment lost 6 bases and the V segment lost 5 bases, leaving 11 bases of the junction unmatched. The CDR3, as DNA: TGTGCCAGCAGCCGCATCTCAGGGGGCGCGGATGGCTACACCTTC. Translated, it gives CASSRISGGADGYTF.

This clone is a singleton in its sample. The chain carries TRBV11-3 and TRBJ2-7, with no clear D. Trimming cost V 1 base and J 0 bases, with 7 bases left between them. The CDR3 runs 14 residues. Germline CDR1 SGHNT, CDR2 YENEEA. The CDR3 DNA follows: TGTGCCAGCAGCTTAGCTACGGACTCCTACGAGCAGTACTTC. Translation: CASSLATDSYEQYF.

The chain carries TRBV2 and TRBJ1-2; D ambiguous. Germline lookup yields CDR1 SNHLY and CDR2 FYNNEI. This CDR3 has 14 residues. V was trimmed by 3 bases and J by 5 bases, leaving 13 bases between them. This chain's CDR3 is CASSDLRTPYGYTF. The CDR3 DNA follows: TGTGCCAGCAGTGACCTCCGGACCCCATATGGCTACACCTTC. The variable domain in full, completed from reference TRBV2 and TRBJ1-2, reads EPEVTQTPSHQVTQMGQEVILRCVPISNHLYFYWYRQILGQKVEFLVSFYNNEISEKSEIFDDQFSVERPDGSNFTLKIRSTKLEDSAMYFCASSDLRTPYGYTFGSGTRLTVV.

The chain recombines TRBV5-6 with TRBJ1-2; D is undetermined. The CDR3 spans 14 residues. Trimming stripped 0 bases from V and 4 bases from J, with 10 bases between. Germline V gives CDR1 SGHDT, CDR2 YYEEEE. In nucleotides, the CDR3 is TGTGCCAGCAGCTTGGGTTCAAGATTCTATGGCTACACCTTC. It is translated as CASSLGSRFYGYTF.

The chain uses TRBV7-3 and TRBJ2-3; D is perhaps TRBD1 (6 bases). Trimming cost V 1 base and J 6 bases, with 8 bases left between them. There are 13 residues in the CDR3. CDR1 is SGHTA and CDR2 is FQGTGA in the germline V gene. The CDR3 loop reads CASSLSRGDTQYF. The CDR3 nucleotides read TGTGCCAGCAGCTTAAGTAGGGGGGATACGCAGTATTTT.

This chain links TRBV5-1 with TRBJ2-7; 9 bases line up with TRBD1. The CDR3 has 15 amino acids. Germline values: CDR1 SGHRS, CDR2 YFSETQ. J lost 0 bases, V lost 4 bases, and 5 bases had no gene match. The CDR3 bases are TGCGCCAGCAGCGTGGGACAGGGTCCCTCCTACGAGCAGTACTTC. Translation: CASSVGQGPSYEQYF.

The chain combines TRBV27 with TRBJ1-2; TRBD1 is a possible D gene (6 bases). V lost 4 bases and J lost 2, with 11 bases in between. This CDR3 has 14 residues. Germline V CDR1 and CDR2: MNHEY, SMNVEV (reference sequence). The CDR3 loop is CASSSGTPNYGYTF. In DNA, the CDR3 is TGTGCCAGCAGTTCCGGGACACCCAACTATGGCTACACCTTC.

V and J are TRBV6-5 and TRBJ2-7; tentatively, D is TRBD1 or TRBD2 (5 bases each). The V and J ends lost 0 bases and 3 bases respectively, with 9 bases between them. The CDR3 covers 14 residues. Germline lookup yields CDR1 MNHEY and CDR2 SVGAGI. The chain's CDR3 is CASSYSRGDYEQYF. DNA of the CDR3: TGTGCCAGCAGTTACTCTAGGGGAGACTACGAGCAGTACTTC.

Here the CDR3 reads CSVRSWTGEAFF. CDR3 bases: TGCAGCGTACGGTCGTGGACCGGTGAAGCTTTCTTT. The chain uses TRBV29-1 and TRBJ1-1; no clear D gene. From germline, CDR1 is SQVTM and CDR2 ANQGSEA. The CDR3 contains 12 residues. Trimming removed 6 bases from V and 7 bases from J, with 15 bases in between. Complete variable domain (other parts from reference TRBV29-1 and TRBJ1-1): SAVISQKPSRDICQRGTSLTIQCQVDSQVTMMFWYRQQPGQSLTLIATANQGSEATYESGFVIDKFPISRPNLTFSTLTVSNMSPEDSSIYLCSVRSWTGEAFFGQGTRLTVV.

The chain has TRBV12-2 and TRBJ1-2. TRBV12-2 is reported as a pseudogene. This CDR3 has 17 amino acids. CDR3 loop: CASRLHNRDSRNYGYTF. The CDR3 region has the DNA TGTGCAAGTCGCCTACATAACCGGGATAGCCGAAACTATGGCTACACCTTC.

This clone has just a few counts. The chain couples TRBV3-1 (or the pseudogene TRBV3-2) to TRBJ1-3; unclear D gene. Trimming removed 9 bases at V and 2 bases at J, with 8 bases between. The germline CDR1 and CDR2 sequences are LGHDT and YNNKEL (reference sequence). The CDR3 has 12 amino acids. The CDR3 region is CASRTAGNTIYF. As DNA, the CDR3 is TGTGCCAGTAGGACTGCTGGAAACACCATATATTTT.

The chain joins TRBV6-5 to TRBJ2-1, with TRBD1 as a possible D gene (5 bases). The CDR3 runs to 11 residues. The V gene lost 1 base and the J gene lost 15 bases, with 10 bases spanning the gap. Germline V gene sequence: CDR1 MNHEY, CDR2 SVGAGI. CDR3 bases: TGTGCCAGCAGTTACTGGGGCCTCTCGTTCTTC. Its translation is CASSYWGLSFF.

The V gene is TRBV10-1, the J gene TRBJ2-5; tentative D call: TRBD1 (6 bases). V was shortened by 3 bases and J by 0 bases, with 8 bases between the two germline ends. The CDR3 runs to 14 residues. Germline assignment: CDR1 WNHNN and CDR2 SYGVQD (reference sequence). The CDR3 sequence is CASSEGGNQETQYF. The DNA for the CDR3 is TGCGCCAGCAGTGAAGGGGGAAACCAAGAGACCCAGTACTTC.

This clone was seen once. This chain links TRBV27 with TRBJ1-1; D remains unclear. The V and J ends lost 6 bases and 4 bases respectively, with 12 bases between them. Germline CDR1 MNHEY, CDR2 SMNVEV (reference sequence). The CDR3 consists of 13 residues. CDR3 in amino acids: CASRPGAGTEAFF. CDR3 coding DNA: TGTGCCAGCAGACCGGGAGCGGGCACTGAAGCTTTCTTT.

The chain carries TRBV7-6 and TRBJ1-4, with D unclear. CDR3 length: 14 residues. Per the germline V gene, CDR1 is SGHVS and CDR2 is FNYEAQ. Trimming pared 1 base from V and 8 bases from J, leaving 11 bases between. The CDR3 nucleotides are TGTGCCAGCAGCTTAGGAGGGTCTCGGGAAAAACTGTTTTTT. This gives the protein CASSLGGSREKLFF.

The V gene is TRBV5-6, the J gene TRBJ2-3; 8 bases agree with TRBD2. The CDR3 contains 13 residues. J lost 7 bases, V lost 4 bases, and 5 bases had no gene match. Looked up from germline, CDR1 is SGHDT and CDR2 is YYEEEE. The CDR3 spells CASSPGGGNTQYF. CDR3 DNA sequence: TGTGCCAGCAGCCCGGGGGGGGGAAATACGCAGTATTTT.

This clone has only a few counts. V is TRBV2 and J is TRBJ2-2, with 11 bases lining up with TRBD1. Trimming took 6 bases from V and 7 from J; bases not matched to a gene: 4. This CDR3 has 14 amino acids. Germline values: CDR1 SNHLY, CDR2 FYNNEI. In nucleotides, the CDR3 is TGTGCCAGCAGATGGACAGGGGGCATCGGGGAGCTGTTTTTT. Its translation is CASRWTGGIGELFF. The whole variable domain, remainder taken from reference TRBV2 and TRBJ2-2, is EPEVTQTPSHQVTQMGQEVILRCVPISNHLYFYWYRQILGQKVEFLVSFYNNEISEKSEIFDDQFSVERPDGSNFTLKIRSTKLEDSAMYFCASRWTGGIGELFFGEGSRLTVL.

The chain employs TRBV6-2 or TRBV6-3 and TRBJ1-5; perhaps TRBD1 as D (5 bases). V dropped 4 bases and J dropped 3 bases, with 10 bases sitting between them. The CDR3 loop spans 14 amino acids. Germline V lookup: CDR1 MNHEY, CDR2 SVGEGT. The CDR3, as DNA: TGTGCCAGCAGTTGGGGCAGCAACAATCAGCCCCAGCATTTT. It yields the protein CASSWGSNNQPQHF.

The V and J genes are TRBV7-2 and TRBJ2-5; D not certain. The CDR3 is made up of 13 amino acids. Germline V gene data show CDR1 as SGHTA and CDR2 as FQGNSA. With 3 bases removed from V and 4 bases from J, the gap between germline ends came to 9 bases. In DNA form, the CDR3 reads TGTGCCAGCAGCTTCAGCACAGCAGAGACCCAGTACTTC. Translated, it gives CASSFSTAETQYF.